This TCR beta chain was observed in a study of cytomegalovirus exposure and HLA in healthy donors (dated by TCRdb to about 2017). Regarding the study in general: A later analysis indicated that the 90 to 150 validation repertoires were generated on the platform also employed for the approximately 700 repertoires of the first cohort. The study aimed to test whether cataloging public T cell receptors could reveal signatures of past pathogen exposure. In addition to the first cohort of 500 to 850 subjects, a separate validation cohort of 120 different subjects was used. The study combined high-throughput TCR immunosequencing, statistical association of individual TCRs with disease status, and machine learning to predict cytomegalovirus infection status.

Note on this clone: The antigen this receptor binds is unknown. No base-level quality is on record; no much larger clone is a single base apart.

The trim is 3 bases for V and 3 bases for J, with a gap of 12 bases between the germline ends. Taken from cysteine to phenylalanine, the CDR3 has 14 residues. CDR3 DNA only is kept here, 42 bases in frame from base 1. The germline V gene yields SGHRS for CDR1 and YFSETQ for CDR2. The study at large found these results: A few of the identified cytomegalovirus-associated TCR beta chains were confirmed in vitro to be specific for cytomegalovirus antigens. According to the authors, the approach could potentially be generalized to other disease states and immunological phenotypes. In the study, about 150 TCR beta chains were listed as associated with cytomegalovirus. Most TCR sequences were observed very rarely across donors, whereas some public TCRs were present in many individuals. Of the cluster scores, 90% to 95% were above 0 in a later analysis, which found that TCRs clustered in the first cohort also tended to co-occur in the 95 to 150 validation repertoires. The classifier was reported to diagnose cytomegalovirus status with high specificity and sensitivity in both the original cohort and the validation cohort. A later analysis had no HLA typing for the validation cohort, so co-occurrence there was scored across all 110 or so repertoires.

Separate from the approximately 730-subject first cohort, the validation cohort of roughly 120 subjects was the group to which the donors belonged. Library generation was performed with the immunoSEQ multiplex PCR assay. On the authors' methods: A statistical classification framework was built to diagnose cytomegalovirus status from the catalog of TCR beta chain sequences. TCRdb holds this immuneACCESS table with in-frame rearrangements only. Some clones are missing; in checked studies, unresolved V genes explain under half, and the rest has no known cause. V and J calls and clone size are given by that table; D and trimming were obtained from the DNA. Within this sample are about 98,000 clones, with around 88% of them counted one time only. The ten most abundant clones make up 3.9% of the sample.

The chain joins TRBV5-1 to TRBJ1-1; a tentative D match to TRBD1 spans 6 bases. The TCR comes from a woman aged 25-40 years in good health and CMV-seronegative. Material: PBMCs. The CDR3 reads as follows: CASSSQGGDTEAFF. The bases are TGCGCCAGCAGCTCACAGGGAGGGGACACTGAAGCTTTCTTT.